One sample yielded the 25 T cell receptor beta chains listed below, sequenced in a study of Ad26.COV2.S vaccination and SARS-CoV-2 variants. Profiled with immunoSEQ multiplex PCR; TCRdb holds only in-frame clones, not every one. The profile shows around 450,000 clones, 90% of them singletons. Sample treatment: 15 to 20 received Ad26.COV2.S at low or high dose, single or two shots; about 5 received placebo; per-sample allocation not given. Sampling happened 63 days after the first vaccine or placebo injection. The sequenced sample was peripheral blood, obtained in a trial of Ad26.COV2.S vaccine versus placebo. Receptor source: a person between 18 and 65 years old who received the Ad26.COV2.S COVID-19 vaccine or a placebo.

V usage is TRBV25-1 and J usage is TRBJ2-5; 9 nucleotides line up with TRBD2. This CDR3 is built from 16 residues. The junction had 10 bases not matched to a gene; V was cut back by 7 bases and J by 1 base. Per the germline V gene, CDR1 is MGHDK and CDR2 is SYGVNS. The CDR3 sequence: CASTGRLAGFQETQYF. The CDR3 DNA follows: TGTGCCAGCACCGGGCGGCTAGCGGGGTTCCAAGAGACCCAGTACTTC.

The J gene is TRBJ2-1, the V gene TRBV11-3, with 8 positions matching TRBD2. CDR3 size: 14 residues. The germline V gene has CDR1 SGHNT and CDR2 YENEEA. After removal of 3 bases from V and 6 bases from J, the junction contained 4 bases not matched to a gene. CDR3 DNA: TGTGCCAGCAGCTTTAGCGGGAATGGCAATGAGCAGTTCTTC. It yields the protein CASSFSGNGNEQFF.

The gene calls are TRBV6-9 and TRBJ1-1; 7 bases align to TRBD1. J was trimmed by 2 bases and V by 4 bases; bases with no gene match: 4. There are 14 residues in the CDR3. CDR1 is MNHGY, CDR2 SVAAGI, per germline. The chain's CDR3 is CASSSRTGNTEAFF. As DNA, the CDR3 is TGTGCCAGCAGTTCCAGGACAGGTAACACTGAAGCTTTCTTT.

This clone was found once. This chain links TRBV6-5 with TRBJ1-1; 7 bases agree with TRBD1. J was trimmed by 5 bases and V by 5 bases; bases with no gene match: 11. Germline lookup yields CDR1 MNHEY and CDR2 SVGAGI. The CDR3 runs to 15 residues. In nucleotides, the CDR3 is TGTGCCAGCAGTCCCACCGGGACAGTACATACTGAAGCTTTCTTT. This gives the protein CASSPTGTVHTEAFF.

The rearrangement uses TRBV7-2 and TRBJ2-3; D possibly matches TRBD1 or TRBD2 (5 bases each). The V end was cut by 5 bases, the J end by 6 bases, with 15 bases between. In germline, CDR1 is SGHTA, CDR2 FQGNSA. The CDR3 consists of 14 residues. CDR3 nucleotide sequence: TGTGCCAGCAGCGGGGACCGGAGGCAGGATACGCAGTATTTT. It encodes CASSGDRRQDTQYF.

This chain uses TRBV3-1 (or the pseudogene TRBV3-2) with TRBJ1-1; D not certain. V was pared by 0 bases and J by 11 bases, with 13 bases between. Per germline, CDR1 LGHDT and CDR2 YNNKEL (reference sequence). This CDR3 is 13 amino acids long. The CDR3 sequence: CASSQDLNVGAFF. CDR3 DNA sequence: TGTGCCAGCAGCCAAGATTTGAACGTGGGGGCTTTCTTT.

Here the CDR3 reads CASSHEWREGAYNEQFF. Here the CDR3 DNA reads TGTGCCAGCAGCCATGAGTGGCGGGAGGGCGCTTACAATGAGCAGTTCTTC. The V gene is TRBV14, the J gene TRBJ2-1; TRBD2 agrees at 9 bases. J gave up 4 bases and V 3 bases, and 10 bases lay outside the gene matches. The germline CDR1 and CDR2 sequences are SGHDN and FVKESK. The CDR3 is 17 amino acids.

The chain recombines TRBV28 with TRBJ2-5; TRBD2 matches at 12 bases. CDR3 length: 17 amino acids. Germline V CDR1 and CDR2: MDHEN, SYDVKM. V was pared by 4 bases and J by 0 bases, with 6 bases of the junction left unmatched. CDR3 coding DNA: TGTGCCAGCAGTTGGACTAGCGGGACCGTTTACCAAGAGACCCAGTACTTC. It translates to CASSWTSGTVYQETQYF.

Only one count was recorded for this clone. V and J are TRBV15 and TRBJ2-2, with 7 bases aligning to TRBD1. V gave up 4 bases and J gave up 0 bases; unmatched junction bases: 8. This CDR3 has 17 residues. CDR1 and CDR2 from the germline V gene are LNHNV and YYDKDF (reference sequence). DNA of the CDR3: TGTGCCACCAGCAAGTTTCGGGGACAGCCGAACACCGGGGAGCTGTTTTTT. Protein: CATSKFRGQPNTGELFF.

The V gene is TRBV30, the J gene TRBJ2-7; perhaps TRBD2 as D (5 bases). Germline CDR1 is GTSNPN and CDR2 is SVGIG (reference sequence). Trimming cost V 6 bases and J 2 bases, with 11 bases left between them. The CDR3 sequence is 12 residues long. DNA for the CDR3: TGTGCCTGTAGGGAGCTCCCCTACGAGCAGTACTTC. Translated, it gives CACRELPYEQYF.

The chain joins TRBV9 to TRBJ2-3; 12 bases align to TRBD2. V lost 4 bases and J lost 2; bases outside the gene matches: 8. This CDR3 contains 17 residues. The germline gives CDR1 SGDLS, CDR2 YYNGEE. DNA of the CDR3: TGTGCCAGCAGCCAACTAGCGGGAGGCCTCCACACAGATACGCAGTATTTT. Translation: CASSQLAGGLHTDTQYF. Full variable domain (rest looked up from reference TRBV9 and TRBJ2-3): DSGVTQTPKHLITATGQRVTLRCSPRSGDLSVYWYQQSLDQGLQFLIQYYNGEERAKGNILERFSAQQFPDLHSELNLSSLELGDSALYFCASSQLAGGLHTDTQYFGPGTRLTVL.

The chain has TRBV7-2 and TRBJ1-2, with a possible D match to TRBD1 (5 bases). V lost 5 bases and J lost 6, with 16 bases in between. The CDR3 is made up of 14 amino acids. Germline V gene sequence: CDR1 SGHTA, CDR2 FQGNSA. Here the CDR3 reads CASSEDSQGNGYTF. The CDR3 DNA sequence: TGTGCCAGCAGCGAGGATAGTCAGGGTAATGGCTACACCTTC.

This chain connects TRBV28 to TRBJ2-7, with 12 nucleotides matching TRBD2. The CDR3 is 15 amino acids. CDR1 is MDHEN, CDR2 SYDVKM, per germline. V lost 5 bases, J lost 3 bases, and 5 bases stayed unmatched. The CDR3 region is CASSPPTSGSYEQYF. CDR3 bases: TGTGCCAGCAGTCCCCCGACTAGCGGGAGCTACGAGCAGTACTTC.

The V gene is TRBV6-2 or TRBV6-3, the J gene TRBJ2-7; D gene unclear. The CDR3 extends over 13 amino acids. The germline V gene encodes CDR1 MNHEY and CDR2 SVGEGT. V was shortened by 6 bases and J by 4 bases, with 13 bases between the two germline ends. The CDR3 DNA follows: TGTGCCAGCAGCAGCTGGGTGGATTACGAGCAGTACTTC. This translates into CASSSWVDYEQYF.

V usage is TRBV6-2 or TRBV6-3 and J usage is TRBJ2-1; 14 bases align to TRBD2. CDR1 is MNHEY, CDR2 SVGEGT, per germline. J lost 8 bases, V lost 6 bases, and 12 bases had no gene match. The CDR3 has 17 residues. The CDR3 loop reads CASSQSPGLAGEHEQFF. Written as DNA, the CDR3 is TGTGCCAGCAGCCAATCCCCGGGACTAGCGGGAGAGCATGAGCAGTTCTTC.

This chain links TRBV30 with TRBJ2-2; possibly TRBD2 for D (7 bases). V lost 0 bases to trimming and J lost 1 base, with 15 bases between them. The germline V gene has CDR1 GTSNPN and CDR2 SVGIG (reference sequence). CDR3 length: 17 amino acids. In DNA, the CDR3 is TGTGCCTGGAGTGTTCCAAGGGGGGGATTGAACACCGGGGAGCTGTTTTTT. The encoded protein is CAWSVPRGGLNTGELFF.

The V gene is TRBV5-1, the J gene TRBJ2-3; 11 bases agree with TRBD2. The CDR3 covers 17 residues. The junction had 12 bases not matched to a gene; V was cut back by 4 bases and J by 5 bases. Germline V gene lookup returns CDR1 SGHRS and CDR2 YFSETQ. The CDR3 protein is CASSVPSGRRGGDTQYF. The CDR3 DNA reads TGCGCCAGCAGCGTCCCTAGCGGGAGGCGCGGTGGAGATACGCAGTATTTT.

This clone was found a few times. The CDR3 sequence: CASSSLGPGGSTGNTIYF. DNA for the CDR3: TGCGCCAGCAGCTCCTTGGGACCAGGGGGAAGTACTGGAAACACCATATATTTT. V and J are TRBV5-1 and TRBJ1-3; TRBD1 agrees at 7 bases. This CDR3 has 18 amino acids. J lost 2 bases, V lost 3 bases, and 14 bases had no gene match. Germline loops: CDR1 SGHRS, CDR2 YFSETQ.

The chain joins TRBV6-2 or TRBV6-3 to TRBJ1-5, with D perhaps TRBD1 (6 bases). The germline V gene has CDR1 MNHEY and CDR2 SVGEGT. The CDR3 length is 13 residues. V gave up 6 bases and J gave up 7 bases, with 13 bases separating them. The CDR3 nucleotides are TGTGCCAGCAGCTCAGGGGTACGGCAGCCCCAGCATTTT. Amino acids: CASSSGVRQPQHF.

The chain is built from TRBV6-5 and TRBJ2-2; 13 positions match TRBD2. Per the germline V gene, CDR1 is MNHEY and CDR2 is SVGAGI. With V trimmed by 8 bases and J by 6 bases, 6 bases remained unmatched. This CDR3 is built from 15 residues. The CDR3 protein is CASRTTSGRAGELFF. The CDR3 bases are TGTGCCAGCCGAACTACTAGCGGGAGGGCCGGGGAGCTGTTTTTT.

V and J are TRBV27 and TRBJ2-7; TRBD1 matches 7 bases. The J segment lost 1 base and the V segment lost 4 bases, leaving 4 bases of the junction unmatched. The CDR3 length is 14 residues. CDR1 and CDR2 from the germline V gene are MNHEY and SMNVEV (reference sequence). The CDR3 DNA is TGTGCCAGCAGTTGGGGGACAGCTTCCTACGAGCAGTACTTC. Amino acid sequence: CASSWGTASYEQYF.

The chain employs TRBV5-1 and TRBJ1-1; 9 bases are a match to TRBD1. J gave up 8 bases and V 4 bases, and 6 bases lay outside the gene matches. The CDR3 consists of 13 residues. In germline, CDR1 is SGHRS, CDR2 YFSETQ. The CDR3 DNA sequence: TGCGCCAGCAGCCTGGACAGGGGTGGAGAAGCTTTCTTT. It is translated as CASSLDRGGEAFF. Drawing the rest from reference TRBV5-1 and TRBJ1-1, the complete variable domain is KAGVTQTPRYLIKTRGQQVTLSCSPISGHRSVSWYQQTPGQGLQFLFEYFSETQRNKGNFPGRFSGRQFSNSRSEMNVSTLELGDSALYLCASSLDRGGEAFFGQGTRLTVV.

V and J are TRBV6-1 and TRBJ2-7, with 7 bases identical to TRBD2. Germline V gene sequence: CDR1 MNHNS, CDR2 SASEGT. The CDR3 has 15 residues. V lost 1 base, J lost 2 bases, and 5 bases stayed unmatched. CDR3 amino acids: CASSEGASGAYEQYF. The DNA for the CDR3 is TGTGCCAGCAGTGAAGGGGCTAGCGGAGCCTACGAGCAGTACTTC.

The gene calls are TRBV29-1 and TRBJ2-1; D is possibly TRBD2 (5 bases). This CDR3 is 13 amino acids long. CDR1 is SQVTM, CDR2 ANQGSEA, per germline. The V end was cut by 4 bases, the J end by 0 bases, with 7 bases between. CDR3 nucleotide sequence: TGCAGCGTTGCCCGGGACTCCTACAATGAGCAGTTCTTC. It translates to CSVARDSYNEQFF.

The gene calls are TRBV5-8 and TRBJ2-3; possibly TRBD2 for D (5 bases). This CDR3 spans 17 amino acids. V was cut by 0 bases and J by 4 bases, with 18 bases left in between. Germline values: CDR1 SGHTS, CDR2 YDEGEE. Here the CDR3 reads CASSLAVEGEAADTQYF. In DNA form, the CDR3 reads TGTGCCAGCAGCTTGGCCGTAGAGGGAGAAGCAGCAGATACGCAGTATTTT.